Listed below are T cell receptor beta chains from one sample, sequenced in a study of T cell responses to AZD1222 COVID-19 vaccine. Profiled with immunoSEQ multiplex PCR; TCRdb holds only in-frame clones, not every one. Of roughly 140,000 clones in the sample, around nine tenths were seen once. The sequencing here drew on peripheral blood, taken on day 0 of AZD1222 vaccination. All receptors derive from an adult in good health. The CDR3 runs from the conserved cysteine through the conserved F or W.

j_call: TRBJ1-1; v_call: TRBV7-2; cdr3_aa: CASSLEAGNTEAFF
j_call: TRBJ1-1; v_call: TRBV18; cdr3_aa: CASSPGRDRNTEAFF
j_call: TRBJ2-1; v_call: TRBV27; cdr3_aa: CASSPTSGRALNEQFF
j_call: TRBJ2-2; v_call: TRBV3-1/TRBV3-2; cdr3_aa: CASSQEGRNTGELFF
j_call: TRBJ1-1; v_call: TRBV28; cdr3_aa: CASSSQGPRAFF
j_call: TRBJ1-2; v_call: TRBV9; cdr3_aa: CASSVRDMALGGYTF
j_call: TRBJ1-2; v_call: TRBV28; cdr3_aa: CASSPNYGPPYYGYTF
j_call: TRBJ1-1; v_call: TRBV9; cdr3_aa: CASSLENTEAFF
j_call: TRBJ2-1; v_call: TRBV28; cdr3_aa: CASLLNPDQSPFF
j_call: TRBJ1-4; v_call: TRBV27; cdr3_aa: CASSGQGLKGEKLFF
j_call: TRBJ2-7; v_call: TRBV19; cdr3_aa: CASSPGRLTVEIYEQYF
j_call: TRBJ1-5; v_call: TRBV5-1; cdr3_aa: CASSWGWGDRANQPQHF
j_call: TRBJ2-5; v_call: TRBV7-9; cdr3_aa: CASSLVGNSQETQYF
j_call: TRBJ2-1; v_call: TRBV7-9; cdr3_aa: CASSPETGTSGWANNEQFF
j_call: TRBJ2-7; v_call: TRBV6-5; cdr3_aa: CASRPQGSYEQYF
j_call: TRBJ1-6; v_call: TRBV28; cdr3_aa: CASSEDRVYNSPLHF
j_call: TRBJ2-1; v_call: TRBV30; cdr3_aa: CAWSHTGTPGIHEQFF
j_call: TRBJ1-4; v_call: TRBV7-9; cdr3_aa: CASSFTGHLQDEKLFF
j_call: TRBJ2-2; v_call: TRBV2; cdr3_aa: CASRSGWGSNTGELFF
j_call: TRBJ1-3; v_call: TRBV7-7; cdr3_aa: CASSAGQGTGNTIYF
j_call: TRBJ1-5; v_call: TRBV7-8; cdr3_aa: CASSLLGTVLNQPQHF
j_call: TRBJ1-1; v_call: TRBV6-5; cdr3_aa: CASRGGTGYTEAFF
j_call: TRBJ2-5; v_call: TRBV4-2; cdr3_aa: CASSQEREWSETQYF
j_call: TRBJ1-1; v_call: TRBV5-5; cdr3_aa: CASSLDTNTEAFF
j_call: TRBJ1-4; v_call: TRBV28; cdr3_aa: CASRTLHEKLFF
j_call: TRBJ2-7; v_call: TRBV28; cdr3_aa: CASSSPGQFGAYEQYF
j_call: TRBJ2-7; v_call: TRBV5-5; cdr3_aa: CASAWGTSYEQYF
j_call: TRBJ1-5; v_call: TRBV18; cdr3_aa: CASSPGARNQPQHF
j_call: TRBJ1-2; v_call: TRBV20-1; cdr3_aa: CSASGNYGYTF
j_call: TRBJ2-6; v_call: TRBV19; cdr3_aa: CASSSPGGTGGTLAGANVLTF
j_call: TRBJ2-5; v_call: TRBV6-2/TRBV6-3; cdr3_aa: CASSYSTQGQYF
j_call: TRBJ2-3; v_call: TRBV7-3; cdr3_aa: CASSPGQRADTQYF
j_call: TRBJ2-3; v_call: TRBV4-3; cdr3_aa: CASSQAGLAGDTQYF
j_call: TRBJ1-5; v_call: TRBV28; cdr3_aa: CASSISWDQPQHF
j_call: TRBJ2-7; v_call: TRBV28; cdr3_aa: CASSSPGLAGGYEQYF
j_call: TRBJ1-2; v_call: TRBV28; cdr3_aa: CASSLGQVGLYGYTF
j_call: TRBJ2-5; v_call: TRBV27; cdr3_aa: CASSPRGDRVETQYF
j_call: TRBJ2-3; v_call: TRBV28; cdr3_aa: CASSGIAGGPDTDTQYF
j_call: TRBJ2-1; v_call: TRBV27; cdr3_aa: CASLRNSGLYNEQFF
j_call: TRBJ2-7; v_call: TRBV6-5; cdr3_aa: CASSYPDLSEQYF
j_call: TRBJ1-5; v_call: TRBV27; cdr3_aa: CASSPSGGNQPQHF
j_call: TRBJ2-2; v_call: TRBV27; cdr3_aa: CASRPGTGGWTGELFF
j_call: TRBJ1-5; v_call: TRBV7-8; cdr3_aa: CASSLLGQGYQPQHF
j_call: TRBJ1-2; v_call: TRBV19; cdr3_aa: CASSMAPAGYTF
j_call: TRBJ2-2; v_call: TRBV7-3; cdr3_aa: CASRSGGTAGELFF
j_call: TRBJ1-4; v_call: TRBV6-5; cdr3_aa: CASSPRTGREKLFF
j_call: TRBJ2-7; v_call: TRBV6-5; cdr3_aa: CASSYSTEVSYEQYF
j_call: TRBJ1-5; v_call: TRBV4-1; cdr3_aa: CASSQGGGVQPQHF
j_call: TRBJ1-1; v_call: TRBV28; cdr3_aa: CASSPRGTEAFF
j_call: TRBJ2-5; v_call: TRBV5-1; cdr3_aa: CASSLDRASGSWETQYF
j_call: TRBJ2-5; v_call: TRBV24-1; cdr3_aa: CATSDNDRYLGTQYF
j_call: TRBJ1-6; v_call: TRBV27; cdr3_aa: CASSLTIGGVGVSPLHF
j_call: TRBJ1-1; v_call: TRBV28; cdr3_aa: CASSSDRGRGNTEAFF